This T cell receptor (beta chain) was obtained from a study of blood T cells in healthy people across ages. Study-level information: Template switching retrieved approximately one barcoded beta molecule for each two T cells.

A second PCR, run for about 7 to 11 cycles, used a sample-barcoded 5' primer plus a J-beta primer mix. Paired-end reads containing CDR3 totaled no fewer than 2.5 million for each sample. TCRdb reanalysed the 5' RACE reads using MiXCR and keeps one entry per CDR3 protein. The sample lists 950,000 to 1,200,000 distinct CDR3 sequences, under 40% occurring once. The V gene lost 0 bases and the J gene lost 3 bases, with 12 bases spanning the gap. The CDR3 totals 16 residues. Looked up from germline, CDR1 is LGHNA and CDR2 is YNFKEQ. This clonotype was observed many times. PBMCs were isolated at a quantity of at least 7 million per sample.

The receptor was isolated from a man between 18 and 35 years old in good health. The V gene is TRBV4-2, the J gene TRBJ2-1; perhaps D is TRBD1 or TRBD2 (5 bases each). Sequencing was done on a sample of blood. In DNA, the CDR3 is TGTGCCAGCAGCCAAGAAGGGACCGCGATCTACAATGAGCAGTTCTTC. Translation: CASSQEGTAIYNEQFF.